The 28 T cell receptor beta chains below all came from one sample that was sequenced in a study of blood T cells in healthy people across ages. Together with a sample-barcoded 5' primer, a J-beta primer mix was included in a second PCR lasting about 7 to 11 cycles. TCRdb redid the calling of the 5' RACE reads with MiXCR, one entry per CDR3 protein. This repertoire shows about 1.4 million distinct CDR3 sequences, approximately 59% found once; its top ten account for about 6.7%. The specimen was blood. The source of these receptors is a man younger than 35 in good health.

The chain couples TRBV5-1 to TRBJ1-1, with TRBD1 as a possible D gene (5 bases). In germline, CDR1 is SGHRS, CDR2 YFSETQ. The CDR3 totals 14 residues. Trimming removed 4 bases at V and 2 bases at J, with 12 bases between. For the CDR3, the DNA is TGCGCCAGCAGCCTCCTCGGACACAACACTGAAGCTTTCTTT. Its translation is CASSLLGHNTEAFF.

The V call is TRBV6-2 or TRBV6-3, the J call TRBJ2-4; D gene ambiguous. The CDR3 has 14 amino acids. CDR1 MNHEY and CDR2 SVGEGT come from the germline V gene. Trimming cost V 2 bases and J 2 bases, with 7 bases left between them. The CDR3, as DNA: TGTGCCAGCAGTTACGAGCGCTCCAAAAACATTCAGTACTTC. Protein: CASSYERSKNIQYF.

In DNA form, the CDR3 reads TGTGCCAGCAGTGAGGGTAGCGGACCCTACAATGAGCAGTTCTTC. Amino acid sequence: CASSEGSGPYNEQFF. This chain uses TRBV6-4 with TRBJ2-1, with TRBD2 as a possible D gene (6 bases). The CDR3 contains 15 residues. V was trimmed by 3 bases and J by 2 bases, leaving 11 bases between them. Germline V gene data show CDR1 as MRHNA and CDR2 as SNTAGT.

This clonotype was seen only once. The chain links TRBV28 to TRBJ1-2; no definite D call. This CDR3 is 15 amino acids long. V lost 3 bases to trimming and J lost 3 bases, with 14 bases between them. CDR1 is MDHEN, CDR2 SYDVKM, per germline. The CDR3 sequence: CASSFWGELDYGYTF. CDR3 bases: TGTGCCAGCAGTTTTTGGGGAGAATTGGACTATGGCTACACCTTC.

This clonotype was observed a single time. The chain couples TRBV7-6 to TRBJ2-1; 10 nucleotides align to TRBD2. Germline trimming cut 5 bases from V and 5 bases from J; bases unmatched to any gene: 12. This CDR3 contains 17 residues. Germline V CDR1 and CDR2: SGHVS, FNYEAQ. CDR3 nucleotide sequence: TGTGCCAGCAGCCGCTCCCGGACTAGCGGAGTACACAATGAGCAGTTCTTC. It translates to CASSRSRTSGVHNEQFF.

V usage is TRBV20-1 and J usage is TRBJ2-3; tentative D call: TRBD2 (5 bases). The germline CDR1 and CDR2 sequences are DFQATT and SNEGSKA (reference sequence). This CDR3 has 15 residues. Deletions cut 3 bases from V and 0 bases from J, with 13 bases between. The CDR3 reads CSASSDRGSTDTQYF. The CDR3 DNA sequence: TGCAGTGCTAGTAGTGACCGGGGAAGCACAGATACGCAGTATTTT.

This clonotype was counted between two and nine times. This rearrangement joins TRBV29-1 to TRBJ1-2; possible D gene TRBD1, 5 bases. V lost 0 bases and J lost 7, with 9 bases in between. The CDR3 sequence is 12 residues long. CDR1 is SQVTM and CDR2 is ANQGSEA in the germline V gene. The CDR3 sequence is CSVEDQGPGYTF. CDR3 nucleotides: TGCAGCGTTGAAGATCAGGGACCTGGCTACACCTTC.

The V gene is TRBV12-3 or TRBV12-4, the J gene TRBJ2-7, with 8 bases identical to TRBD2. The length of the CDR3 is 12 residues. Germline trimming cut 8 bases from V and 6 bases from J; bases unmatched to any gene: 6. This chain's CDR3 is CASGTRRREQYF. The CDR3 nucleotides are TGTGCCAGCGGGACTAGAAGGCGCGAGCAGTACTTC.

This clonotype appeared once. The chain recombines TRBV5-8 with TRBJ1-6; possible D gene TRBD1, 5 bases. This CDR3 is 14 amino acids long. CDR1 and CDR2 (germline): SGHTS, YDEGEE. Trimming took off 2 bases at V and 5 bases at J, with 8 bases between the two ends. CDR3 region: CASSFSGNNSPLHF. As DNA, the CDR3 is TGTGCCAGCAGCTTTTCAGGGAATAATTCACCCCTCCACTTT.

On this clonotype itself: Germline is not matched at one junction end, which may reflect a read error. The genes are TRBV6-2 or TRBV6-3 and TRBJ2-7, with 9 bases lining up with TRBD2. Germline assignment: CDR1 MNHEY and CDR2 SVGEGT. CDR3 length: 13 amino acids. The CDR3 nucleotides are TGTGCCAGCTCCGGCGGGGGGGCTTACGAGCGGTACTTC. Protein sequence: CASSGGGAYERYF.

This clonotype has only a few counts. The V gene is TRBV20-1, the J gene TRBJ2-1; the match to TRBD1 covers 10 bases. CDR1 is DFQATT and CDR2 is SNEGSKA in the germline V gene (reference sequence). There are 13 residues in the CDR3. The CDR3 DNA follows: TGCAGCGAGGGACAGGGGAACTACAATGAGCAGTTCTTC. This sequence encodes CSEGQGNYNEQFF.

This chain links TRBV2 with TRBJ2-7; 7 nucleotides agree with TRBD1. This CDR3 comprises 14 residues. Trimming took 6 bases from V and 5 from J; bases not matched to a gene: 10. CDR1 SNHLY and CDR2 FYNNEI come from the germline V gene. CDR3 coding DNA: TGTGCCAGCAGGACGGGGACAGCTGACCACGAGCAGTACTTC. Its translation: CASRTGTADHEQYF. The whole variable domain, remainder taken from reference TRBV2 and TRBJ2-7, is EPEVTQTPSHQVTQMGQEVILRCVPISNHLYFYWYRQILGQKVEFLVSFYNNEISEKSEIFDDQFSVERPDGSNFTLKIRSTKLEDSAMYFCASRTGTADHEQYFGPGTRLTVT.

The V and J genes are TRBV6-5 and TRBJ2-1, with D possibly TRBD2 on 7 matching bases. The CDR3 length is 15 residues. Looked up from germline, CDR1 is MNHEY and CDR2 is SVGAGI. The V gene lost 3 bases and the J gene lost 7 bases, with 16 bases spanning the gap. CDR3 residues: CASSYRGAHLNEQFF. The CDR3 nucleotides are TGTGCCAGCAGTTATCGGGGGGCGCATTTGAATGAGCAGTTCTTC.

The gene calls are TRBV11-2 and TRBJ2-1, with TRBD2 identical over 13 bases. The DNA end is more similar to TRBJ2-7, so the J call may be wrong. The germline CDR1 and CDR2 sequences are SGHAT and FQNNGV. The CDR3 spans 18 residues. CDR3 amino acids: CASSFSGLAGDAYNEQYF. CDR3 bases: TGTGCCAGCAGCTTCTCCGGACTAGCGGGAGACGCCTACAATGAGCAGTACTTC.

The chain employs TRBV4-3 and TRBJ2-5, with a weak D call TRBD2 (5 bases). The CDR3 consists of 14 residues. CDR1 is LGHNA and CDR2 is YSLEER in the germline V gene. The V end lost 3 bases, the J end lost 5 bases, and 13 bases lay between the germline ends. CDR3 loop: CASSQNLRGETQYF. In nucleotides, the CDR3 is TGCGCCAGCAGCCAGAATCTTAGAGGGGAGACCCAGTACTTC.

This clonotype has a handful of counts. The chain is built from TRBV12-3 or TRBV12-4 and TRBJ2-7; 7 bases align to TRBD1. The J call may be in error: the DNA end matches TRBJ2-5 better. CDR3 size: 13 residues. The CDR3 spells CASSLYRGETQYF. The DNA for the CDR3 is TGTGCCAGCAGTTTATACAGGGGAGAGACCCAGTACTTC.

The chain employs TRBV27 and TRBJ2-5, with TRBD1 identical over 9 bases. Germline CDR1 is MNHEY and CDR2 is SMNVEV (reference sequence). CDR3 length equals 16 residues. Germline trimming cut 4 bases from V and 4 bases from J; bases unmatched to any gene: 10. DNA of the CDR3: TGTGCCAGCAGTTCTTCCGGGACAGGGCATTTAGAGACCCAGTACTTC. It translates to CASSSSGTGHLETQYF.

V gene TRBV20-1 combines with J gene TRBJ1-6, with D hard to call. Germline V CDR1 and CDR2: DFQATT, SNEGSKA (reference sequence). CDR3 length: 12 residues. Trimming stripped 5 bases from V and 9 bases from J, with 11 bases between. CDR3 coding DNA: TGCAGTGCTCGCTTGGGCGGTTCACCCCTCCACTTT. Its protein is CSARLGGSPLHF.

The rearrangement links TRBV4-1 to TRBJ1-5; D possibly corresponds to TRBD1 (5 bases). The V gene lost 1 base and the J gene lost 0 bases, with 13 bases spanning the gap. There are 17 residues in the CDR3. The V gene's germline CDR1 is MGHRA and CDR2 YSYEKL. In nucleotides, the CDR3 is TGCGCCAGCAGCCAAGTAGCAGGGAGGTCTAGCAATCAGCCCCAGCATTTT. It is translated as CASSQVAGRSSNQPQHF.

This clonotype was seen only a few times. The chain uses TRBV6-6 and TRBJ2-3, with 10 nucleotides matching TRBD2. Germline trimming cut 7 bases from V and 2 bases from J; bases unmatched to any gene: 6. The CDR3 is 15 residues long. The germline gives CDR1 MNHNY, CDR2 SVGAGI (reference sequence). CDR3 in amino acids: CASKKTSGDTDTQYF. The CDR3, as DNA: TGTGCCAGCAAGAAAACTAGCGGGGACACAGATACGCAGTATTTT.

In DNA form, the CDR3 reads TGTGCCAGCAGTTCACGGGCAGGAGGGAACACCGGGGAGCTGTTTTTT. The encoded protein is CASSSRAGGNTGELFF. This sequence joins TRBV27 and TRBJ2-2; TRBD2 is a possible D gene (5 bases). The CDR3 totals 16 residues. CDR1 is MNHEY, CDR2 SMNVEV, per germline (reference sequence). The V gene lost 4 bases and the J gene lost 1 base, with 13 bases spanning the gap.

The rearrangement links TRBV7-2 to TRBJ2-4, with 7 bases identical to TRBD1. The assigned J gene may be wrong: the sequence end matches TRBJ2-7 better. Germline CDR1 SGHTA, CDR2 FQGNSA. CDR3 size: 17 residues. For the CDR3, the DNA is TGTGCCAGCAGCTCTACAGGGGCGATGACCTCTGGGTTCGAGCAGTACTTC. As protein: CASSSTGAMTSGFEQYF.

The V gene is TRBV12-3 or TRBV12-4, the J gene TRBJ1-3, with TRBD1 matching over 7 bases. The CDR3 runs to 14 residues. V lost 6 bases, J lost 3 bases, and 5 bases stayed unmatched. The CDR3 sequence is CASRQQGLGNTIYF. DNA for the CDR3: TGTGCCAGCAGGCAACAGGGGCTTGGAAACACCATATATTTT.

The CDR3 reads CASSQSGSDYGYTF. CDR3 in DNA: TGCGCCAGCAGCCAGTCAGGGAGTGACTATGGCTACACCTTC. The J gene is TRBJ1-2, the V gene TRBV4-1; D is possibly TRBD1 (5 bases). The V gene's germline CDR1 is MGHRA and CDR2 YSYEKL. There are 14 residues in the CDR3. Trimming cost V 3 bases and J 3 bases, with 11 bases left between them.

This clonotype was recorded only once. In nucleotides, the CDR3 is TGTGCCAGCAGTGGGGGAATTTATCAGCCCCAGCATTTT. Amino acid sequence: CASSGGIYQPQHF. The chain joins TRBV27 to TRBJ1-5, with D possibly TRBD1 on 5 matching bases. V gave up 5 bases and J gave up 5 bases, with 10 bases separating them. The CDR3 length is 13 residues. From germline, CDR1 is MNHEY and CDR2 SMNVEV (reference sequence).

The DNA of the CDR3 is TGTGCCAGCAGTATTAAAAGGGGGAGGGACCATGGCTACACCTTC. Its translation: CASSIKRGRDHGYTF. The chain recombines TRBV28 with TRBJ1-2; TRBD1 is a possible D gene (6 bases). V gave up 5 bases and J gave up 6 bases, with 19 bases separating them. Per the germline V gene, CDR1 is MDHEN and CDR2 is SYDVKM. This CDR3 comprises 15 residues.

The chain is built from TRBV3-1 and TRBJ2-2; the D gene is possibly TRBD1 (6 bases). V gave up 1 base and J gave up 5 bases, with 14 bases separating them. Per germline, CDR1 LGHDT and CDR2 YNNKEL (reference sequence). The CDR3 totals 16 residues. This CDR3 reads CASSQVIPQGTGELFF. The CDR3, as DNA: TGTGCCAGCAGCCAAGTGATCCCCCAGGGGACCGGGGAGCTGTTTTTT.

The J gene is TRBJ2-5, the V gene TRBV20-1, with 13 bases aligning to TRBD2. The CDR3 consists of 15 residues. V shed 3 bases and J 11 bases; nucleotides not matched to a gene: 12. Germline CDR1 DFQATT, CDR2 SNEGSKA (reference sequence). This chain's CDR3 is CSASTSGGASNEQYF. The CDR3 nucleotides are TGCAGTGCTAGTACTAGCGGGGGGGCAAGTAATGAGCAGTACTTC.